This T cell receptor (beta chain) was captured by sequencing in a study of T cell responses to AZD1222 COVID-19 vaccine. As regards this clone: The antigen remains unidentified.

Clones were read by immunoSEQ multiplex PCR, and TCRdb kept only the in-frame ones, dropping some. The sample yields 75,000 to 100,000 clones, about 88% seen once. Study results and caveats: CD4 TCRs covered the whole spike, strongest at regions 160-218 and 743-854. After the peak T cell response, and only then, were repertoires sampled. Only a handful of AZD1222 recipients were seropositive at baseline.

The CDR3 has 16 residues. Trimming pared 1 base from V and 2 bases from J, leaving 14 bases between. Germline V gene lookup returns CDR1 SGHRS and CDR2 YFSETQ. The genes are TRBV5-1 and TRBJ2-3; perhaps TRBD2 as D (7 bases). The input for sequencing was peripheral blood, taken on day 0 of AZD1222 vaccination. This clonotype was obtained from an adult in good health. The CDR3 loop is CASSLMGGGHTDTQYF. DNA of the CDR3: TGCGCCAGCAGCTTGATGGGAGGGGGACACACAGATACGCAGTATTTT.